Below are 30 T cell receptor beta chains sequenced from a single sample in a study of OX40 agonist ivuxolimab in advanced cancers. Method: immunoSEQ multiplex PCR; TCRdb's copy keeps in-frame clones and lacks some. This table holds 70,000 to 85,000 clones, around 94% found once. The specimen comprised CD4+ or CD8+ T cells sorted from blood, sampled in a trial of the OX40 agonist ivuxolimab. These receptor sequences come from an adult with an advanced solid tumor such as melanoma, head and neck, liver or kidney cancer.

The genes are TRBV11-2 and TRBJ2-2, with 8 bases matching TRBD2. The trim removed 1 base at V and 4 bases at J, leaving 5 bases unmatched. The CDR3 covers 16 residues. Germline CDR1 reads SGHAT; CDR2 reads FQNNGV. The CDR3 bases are TGTGCCAGCAGCTTAGTTTTTAGCGGGGTCACCGGGGAGCTGTTTTTT. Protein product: CASSLVFSGVTGELFF.

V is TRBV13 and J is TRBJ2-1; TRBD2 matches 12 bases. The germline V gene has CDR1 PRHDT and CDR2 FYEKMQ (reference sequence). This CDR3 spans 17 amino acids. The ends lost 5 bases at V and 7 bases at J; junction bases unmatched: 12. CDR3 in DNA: TGTGCCAGCAGCCCTGGAGGAGGACTAGCGGGGAAGAATGAGCAGTTCTTC. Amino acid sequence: CASSPGGGLAGKNEQFF.

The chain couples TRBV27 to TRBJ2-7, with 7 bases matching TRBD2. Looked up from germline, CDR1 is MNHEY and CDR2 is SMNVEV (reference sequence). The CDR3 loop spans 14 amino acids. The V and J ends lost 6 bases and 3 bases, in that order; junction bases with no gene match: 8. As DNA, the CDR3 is TGTGCCAGCAGGGCTCGGGGGACTATCTACGAGCAGTACTTC. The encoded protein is CASRARGTIYEQYF.

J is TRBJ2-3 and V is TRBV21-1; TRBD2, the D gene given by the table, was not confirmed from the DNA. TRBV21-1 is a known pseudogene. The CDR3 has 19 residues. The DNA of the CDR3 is TGTGCCAGCAGCAAAGGTTCCTGGCCTAGCGCGACTAGCACAGATACGCAGTATTTT. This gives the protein CASSKGSWPSATSTDTQYF.

The CDR3 sequence is CASSEAGGSNQPQHF. The CDR3 nucleotides are TGTGCCAGCAGCGAGGCCGGGGGGAGCAATCAGCCCCAGCATTTT. The rearrangement links TRBV9 to TRBJ1-5; possibly TRBD1 for D (5 bases). The CDR3 length is 15 residues. The V and J ends lost 3 bases and 1 base respectively, with 11 bases between them. Germline V gene data show CDR1 as SGDLS and CDR2 as YYNGEE.

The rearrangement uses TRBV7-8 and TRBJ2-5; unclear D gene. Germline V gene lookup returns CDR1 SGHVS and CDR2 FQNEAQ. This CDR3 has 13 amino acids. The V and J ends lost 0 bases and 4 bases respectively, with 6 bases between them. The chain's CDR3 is CASSLAWGETQYF. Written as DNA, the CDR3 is TGTGCCAGCAGCTTAGCTTGGGGAGAGACCCAGTACTTC.

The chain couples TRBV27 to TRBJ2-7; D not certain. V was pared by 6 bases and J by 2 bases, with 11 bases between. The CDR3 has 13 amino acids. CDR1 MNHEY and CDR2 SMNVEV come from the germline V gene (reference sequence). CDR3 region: CASRSEWPYEQYF. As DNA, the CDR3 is TGTGCCAGCAGATCCGAATGGCCCTACGAGCAGTACTTC.

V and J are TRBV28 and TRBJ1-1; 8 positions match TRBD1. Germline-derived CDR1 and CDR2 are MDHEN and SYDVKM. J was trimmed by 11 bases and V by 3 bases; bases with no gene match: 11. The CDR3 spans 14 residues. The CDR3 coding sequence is TGTGCCAGCAGTTTTCCCGGGACAGGCGGGACGGCTTTCTTT. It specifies CASSFPGTGGTAFF.

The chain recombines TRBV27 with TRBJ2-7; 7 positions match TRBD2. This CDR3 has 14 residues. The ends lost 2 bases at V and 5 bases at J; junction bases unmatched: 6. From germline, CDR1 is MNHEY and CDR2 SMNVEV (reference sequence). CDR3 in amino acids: CASSLGTTANEQYF. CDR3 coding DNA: TGTGCCAGCAGTTTAGGGACTACTGCTAACGAGCAGTACTTC.

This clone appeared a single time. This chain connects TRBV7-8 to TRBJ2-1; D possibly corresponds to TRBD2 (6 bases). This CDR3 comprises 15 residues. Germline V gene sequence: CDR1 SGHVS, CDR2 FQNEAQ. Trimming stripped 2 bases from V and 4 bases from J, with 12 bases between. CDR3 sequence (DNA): TGTGCCAGCAGCTTACCAGCGGGCGCTTACAATGAGCAGTTCTTC. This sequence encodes CASSLPAGAYNEQFF.

CDR3 nucleotides: TGCAGCGTTGATTCCGGACAGCGAAGCTGGGGTACGCAGTATTTT. Translated: CSVDSGQRSWGTQYF. This rearrangement joins TRBV29-1 to TRBJ2-3, with a weak D call TRBD1 (6 bases). The CDR3 loop spans 15 amino acids. Trimming stripped 3 bases from V and 8 bases from J, with 21 bases between. Looked up from germline, CDR1 is SQVTM and CDR2 is ANQGSEA.

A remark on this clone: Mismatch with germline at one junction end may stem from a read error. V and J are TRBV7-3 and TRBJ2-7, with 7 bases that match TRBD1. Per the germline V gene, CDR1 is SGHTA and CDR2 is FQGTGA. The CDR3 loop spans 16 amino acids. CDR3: CASSLSAETGSSEQYF. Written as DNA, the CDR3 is TGTGCCAGCAGCTTAAGTGCAGAGACAGGGTCCTCCGAGCAGTACTTC.

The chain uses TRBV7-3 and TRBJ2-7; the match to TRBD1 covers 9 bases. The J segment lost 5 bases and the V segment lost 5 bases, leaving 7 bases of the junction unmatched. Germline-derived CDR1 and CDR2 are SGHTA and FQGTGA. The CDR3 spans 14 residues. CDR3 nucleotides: TGTGCCAGCAGCCTAGGGACAGGGAAAGACGAGCAGTACTTC. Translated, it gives CASSLGTGKDEQYF.

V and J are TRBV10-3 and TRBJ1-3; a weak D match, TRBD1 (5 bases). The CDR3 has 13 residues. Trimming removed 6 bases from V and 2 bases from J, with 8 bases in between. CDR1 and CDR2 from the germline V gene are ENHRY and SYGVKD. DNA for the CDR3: TGTGCCATCAGAGGGGAGGCTGGAAACACCATATATTTT. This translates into CAIRGEAGNTIYF.

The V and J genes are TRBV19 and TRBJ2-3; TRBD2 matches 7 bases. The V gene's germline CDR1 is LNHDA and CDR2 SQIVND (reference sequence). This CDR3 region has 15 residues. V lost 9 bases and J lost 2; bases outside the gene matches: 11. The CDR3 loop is CASLPGAGLTDTQYF. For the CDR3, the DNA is TGTGCCAGCCTTCCAGGAGCGGGGCTCACAGATACGCAGTATTTT. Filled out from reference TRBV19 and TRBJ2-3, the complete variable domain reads DGGITQSPKYLFRKEGQNVTLSCEQNLNHDAMYWYRQDPGQGLRLIYYSQIVNDFQKGDIAEGYSVSREKKESFPLTVTSAQKNPTAFYLCASLPGAGLTDTQYFGPGTRLTVL.

CDR3 bases: TGTGCCAGTAGCGACATTGAACCGGGACTAGCGGCACGTTTACAAGAGACCCAGTACTTC. Translation: CASSDIEPGLAARLQETQYF. V gene TRBV19 combines with J gene TRBJ2-5; 11 nucleotides match TRBD2. The CDR3 runs 20 residues. Germline lookup yields CDR1 LNHDA and CDR2 SQIVND (reference sequence). Losses at the gene ends were 6 bases for V and 2 bases for J; bases not matched to a gene: 20.

The DNA of the CDR3 is TGTGCCAGCAGTGAGGGACAGGGACATAGGACTAATGAAAAACTGTTTTTT. Translation gives CASSEGQGHRTNEKLFF. The V gene is TRBV2, the J gene TRBJ1-4, with TRBD1 identical over 9 bases. In germline, CDR1 is SNHLY, CDR2 FYNNEI. Trimming took 3 bases from V and 2 from J; bases not matched to a gene: 7. The CDR3 is 17 residues long.

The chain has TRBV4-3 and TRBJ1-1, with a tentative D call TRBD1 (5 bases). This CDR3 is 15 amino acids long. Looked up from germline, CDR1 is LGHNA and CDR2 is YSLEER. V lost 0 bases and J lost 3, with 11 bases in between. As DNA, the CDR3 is TGCGCCAGCAGCCAAGATGGGGGGGGAGACACTGAAGCTTTCTTT. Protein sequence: CASSQDGGGDTEAFF.

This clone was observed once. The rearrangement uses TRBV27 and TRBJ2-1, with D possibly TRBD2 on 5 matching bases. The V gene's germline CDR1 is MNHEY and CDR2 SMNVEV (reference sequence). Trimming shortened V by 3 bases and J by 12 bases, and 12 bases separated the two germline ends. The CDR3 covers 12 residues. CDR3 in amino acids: CASSFSTGGQFF. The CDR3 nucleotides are TGTGCCAGCAGTTTCAGCACCGGAGGGCAGTTCTTC.

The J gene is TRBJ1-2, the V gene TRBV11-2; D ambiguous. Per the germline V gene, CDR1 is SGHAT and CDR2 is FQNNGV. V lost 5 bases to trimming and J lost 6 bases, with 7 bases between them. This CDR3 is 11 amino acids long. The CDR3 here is CASSPLDGYTF. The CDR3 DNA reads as TGTGCCAGCAGCCCTCTGGATGGCTACACCTTC.

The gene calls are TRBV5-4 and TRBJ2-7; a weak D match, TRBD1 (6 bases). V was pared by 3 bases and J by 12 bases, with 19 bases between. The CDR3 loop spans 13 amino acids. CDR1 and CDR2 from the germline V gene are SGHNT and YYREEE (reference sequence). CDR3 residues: CASSSFRDIAWYF. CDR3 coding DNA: TGTGCCAGCAGCTCGTTCCGGGACATCGCATGGTACTTC.

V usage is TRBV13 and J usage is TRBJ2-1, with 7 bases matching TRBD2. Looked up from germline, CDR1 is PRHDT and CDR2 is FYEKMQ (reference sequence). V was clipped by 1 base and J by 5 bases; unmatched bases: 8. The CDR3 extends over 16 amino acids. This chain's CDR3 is CASSLVGRTRHNEQFF. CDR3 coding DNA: TGTGCCAGCAGCTTAGTTGGCCGGACTAGACACAATGAGCAGTTCTTC.

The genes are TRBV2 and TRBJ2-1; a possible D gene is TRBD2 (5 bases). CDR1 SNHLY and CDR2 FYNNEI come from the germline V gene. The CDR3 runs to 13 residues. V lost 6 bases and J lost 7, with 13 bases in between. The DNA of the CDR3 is TGTGCCAGCAGGGTCGGACTGGGGAATGAGCAGTTCTTC. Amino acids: CASRVGLGNEQFF.

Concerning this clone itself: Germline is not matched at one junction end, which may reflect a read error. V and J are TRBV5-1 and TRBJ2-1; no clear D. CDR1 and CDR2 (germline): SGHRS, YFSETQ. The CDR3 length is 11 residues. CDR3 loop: CASSLGPGEVF. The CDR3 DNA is TGCGCCAGCAGCTTGGGGCCGGGCGAGGTCTTC.

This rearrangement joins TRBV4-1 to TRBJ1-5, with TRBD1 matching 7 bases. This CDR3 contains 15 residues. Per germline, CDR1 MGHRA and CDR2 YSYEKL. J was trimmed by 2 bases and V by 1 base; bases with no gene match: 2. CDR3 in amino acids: CASSQVTGGNQPQHF. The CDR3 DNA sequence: TGCGCCAGCAGCCAAGTCACAGGGGGCAATCAGCCCCAGCATTTT.

The CDR3 spells CSEIPEDRGSFYYGYTF. The CDR3 DNA is TGCAGCGAGATCCCCGAGGACAGGGGATCCTTCTACTATGGCTACACCTTC. The V and J genes are TRBV29-1 and TRBJ1-2; 9 nucleotides match TRBD1. Germline CDR1 is SQVTM and CDR2 is ANQGSEA. J was trimmed by 3 bases and V by 7 bases; bases with no gene match: 18. The CDR3 extends over 17 amino acids.

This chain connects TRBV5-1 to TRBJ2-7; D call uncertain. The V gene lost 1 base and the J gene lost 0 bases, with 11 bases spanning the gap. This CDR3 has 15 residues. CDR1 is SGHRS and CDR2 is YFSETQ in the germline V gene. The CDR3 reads CASSLKADASYEQYF. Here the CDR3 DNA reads TGCGCCAGCAGCTTGAAGGCCGATGCCTCCTACGAGCAGTACTTC.

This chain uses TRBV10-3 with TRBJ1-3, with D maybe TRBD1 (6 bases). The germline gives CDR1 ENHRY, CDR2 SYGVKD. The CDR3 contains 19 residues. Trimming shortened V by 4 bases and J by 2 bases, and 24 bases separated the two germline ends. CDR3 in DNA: TGTGCCATCAGTGCCCTATGGGGGGACACACCGGGCCCTGGAAACACCATATATTTT. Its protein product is CAISALWGDTPGPGNTIYF.

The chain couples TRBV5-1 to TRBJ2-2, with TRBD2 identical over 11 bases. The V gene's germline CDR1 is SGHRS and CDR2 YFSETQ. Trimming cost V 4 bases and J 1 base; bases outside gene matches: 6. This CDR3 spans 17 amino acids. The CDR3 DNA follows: TGCGCCAGCAGCCACGGGACTAGCGGAGTGAACACCGGGGAGCTGTTTTTT. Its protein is CASSHGTSGVNTGELFF.

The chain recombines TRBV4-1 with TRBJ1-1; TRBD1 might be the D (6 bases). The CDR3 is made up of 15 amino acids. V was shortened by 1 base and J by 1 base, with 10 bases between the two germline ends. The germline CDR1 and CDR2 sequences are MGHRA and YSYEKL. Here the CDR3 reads CASSQGRGQNTEAFF. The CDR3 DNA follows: TGCGCCAGCAGCCAAGGGCGGGGACAGAACACTGAAGCTTTCTTT.